The rows below give T cell receptor beta chains drawn from one sample of a study of T-cell memory formation after mild COVID-19. TCRdb reprocessed the 5' RACE reads with MiXCR, giving one entry per CDR3 protein. The repertoire has about 210,000 distinct CDR3 sequences, 27% of them found once; the top ten carry 9.5% to 12%. Input material: PBMCs or a T cell subset sorted from them (not recorded which). These receptors all come from an adult woman who had mild COVID-19 (a few samples of this study predate the infection). Cell type and time point are not known. The CDR3 runs from the conserved cysteine through the conserved F or W. The D gene is left open where the match is weak. The size of a clone is reported for some rows only, either as once, few or many, or as a class for expanded clones.

j_call: TRBJ2-4; clone_size: few; v_call: TRBV11-2; d_call: -; cdr3_aa: CASSPNPGKVQYF; cdr3_nt: TGTGCCAGCAGCCCCAACCCAGGGAAGGTTCAGTACTTC
j_call: TRBJ2-1; clone_size: -; v_call: TRBV11-2; d_call: TRBD1; cdr3_aa: CASSPYYRGDYNEQFF; cdr3_nt: TGTGCCAGCAGCCCGTATTACAGGGGGGACTACAATGAGCAGTTCTTC
j_call: TRBJ1-2; clone_size: -; v_call: TRBV6-1; d_call: -; cdr3_aa: CASSEVSRGNYGYTF; cdr3_nt: TGTGCCAGCAGTGAAGTCAGCAGGGGTAACTATGGCTACACCTTC
j_call: TRBJ1-2; clone_size: -; v_call: TRBV29-1; d_call: -; cdr3_aa: CSVTGTVDYGYTF; cdr3_nt: TGCAGCGTCACGGGAACAGTCGACTATGGCTACACCTTC
j_call: TRBJ1-1; clone_size: -; v_call: TRBV12-3/TRBV12-4; d_call: -; cdr3_aa: CASSFGGVTEAFF; cdr3_nt: TGTGCCAGCAGTTTCGGGGGAGTCACTGAAGCTTTCTTT
j_call: TRBJ2-1; clone_size: many; v_call: TRBV14; d_call: -; cdr3_aa: CASSPRTDYNEQFF; cdr3_nt: TGTGCCAGCAGTCCCCGGACAGATTACAATGAGCAGTTCTTC
j_call: TRBJ2-7; clone_size: few; v_call: TRBV20-1; d_call: TRBD2; cdr3_aa: CSAEPSGGAYEQYF; cdr3_nt: TGCAGTGCGGAACCTAGCGGGGGGGCCTACGAGCAGTACTTC
j_call: TRBJ2-5; clone_size: few; v_call: TRBV18; d_call: -; cdr3_aa: CASSPSRRETQYF; cdr3_nt: TGTGCCAGCTCACCATCCAGGCGAGAGACCCAGTACTTC
j_call: TRBJ2-1; clone_size: few; v_call: TRBV5-1; d_call: -; cdr3_aa: CASSFVKGGDYNEQFF; cdr3_nt: TGCGCCAGCAGCTTCGTCAAAGGGGGTGACTACAATGAGCAGTTCTTC
j_call: TRBJ2-2; clone_size: -; v_call: TRBV6-5; d_call: -; cdr3_aa: CASRFQGRAGELFF; cdr3_nt: TGTGCCAGCAGATTCCAGGGGAGGGCCGGGGAGCTGTTTTTT
j_call: TRBJ2-7; clone_size: -; v_call: TRBV28; d_call: TRBD1; cdr3_aa: CASSYQGGGQGRREQYF; cdr3_nt: TGTGCCAGCAGTTACCAGGGGGGGGGACAGGGGAGGAGGGAGCAGTACTTC
j_call: TRBJ2-7; clone_size: few; v_call: TRBV6-6; d_call: -; cdr3_aa: CASSLKDTYEQYF; cdr3_nt: TGTGCCAGCAGTTTGAAGGATACCTACGAGCAGTACTTC
j_call: TRBJ2-6; clone_size: -; v_call: TRBV4-1; d_call: -; cdr3_aa: CASSHDTTEGANVLTF; cdr3_nt: TGCGCCAGCAGCCATGATACTACCGAAGGGGCCAACGTCCTGACTTTC
j_call: TRBJ2-5; clone_size: few; v_call: TRBV3-1; d_call: -; cdr3_aa: CASRELRETQYF; cdr3_nt: TGTGCCAGCCGGGAGCTCCGGGAGACCCAGTACTTC
j_call: TRBJ1-1; clone_size: -; v_call: TRBV6-2/TRBV6-3; d_call: -; cdr3_aa: CASNPWRDTEAFF; cdr3_nt: TGTGCCAGCAATCCTTGGCGGGACACTGAAGCTTTCTTT
j_call: TRBJ1-1; clone_size: -; v_call: TRBV12-3/TRBV12-4; d_call: -; cdr3_aa: CASSSRVSEAFF; cdr3_nt: TGTGCCAGCAGTTCCAGGGTGTCTGAAGCTTTCTTT
j_call: TRBJ1-5; clone_size: -; v_call: TRBV7-8; d_call: -; cdr3_aa: CASSSKAGGQPQHF; cdr3_nt: TGTGCCAGCAGCTCGAAGGCGGGGGGTCAGCCCCAGCATTTT
j_call: TRBJ2-1; clone_size: few; v_call: TRBV20-1; d_call: TRBD2; cdr3_aa: CSATKRTSGNNEQFF; cdr3_nt: TGCAGTGCTACGAAACGGACTAGCGGGAACAATGAGCAGTTCTTC
j_call: TRBJ2-7; clone_size: few; v_call: TRBV12-3/TRBV12-4; d_call: TRBD1; cdr3_aa: CASSSTSRDRQYF; cdr3_nt: TGTGCCAGCAGTTCAACAAGCCGGGACAGGCAGTACTTC
j_call: TRBJ2-6; clone_size: -; v_call: TRBV19; d_call: -; cdr3_aa: CASSISHGGPGANVLTF; cdr3_nt: TGTGCCAGTAGTATATCCCACGGGGGCCCTGGGGCCAACGTCCTGACTTTC
j_call: TRBJ2-7; clone_size: few; v_call: TRBV7-8; d_call: -; cdr3_aa: CASSQSGSEQYF; cdr3_nt: TGTGCCAGCAGCCAGAGTGGGAGCGAGCAGTACTTC
j_call: TRBJ2-3; clone_size: -; v_call: TRBV5-1; d_call: -; cdr3_aa: CASSYHGGNTDTQYF; cdr3_nt: TGCGCCAGCAGCTATCATGGCGGGAACACAGATACGCAGTATTTT
j_call: TRBJ2-7; clone_size: few; v_call: TRBV30; d_call: -; cdr3_aa: CAWSVTDSEQYF; cdr3_nt: TGTGCCTGGAGTGTAACTGATTCGGAGCAGTACTTC
j_call: TRBJ1-1; clone_size: few; v_call: TRBV5-6; d_call: -; cdr3_aa: CASTKTSLGAEAFF; cdr3_nt: TGTGCCAGCACTAAGACCTCCCTCGGGGCTGAAGCTTTCTTT
j_call: TRBJ2-2; clone_size: -; v_call: TRBV24-1; d_call: -; cdr3_aa: CATSDLRRATGELFF; cdr3_nt: TGTGCCACCAGTGATCTCAGGAGGGCCACCGGGGAGCTGTTTTTT
j_call: TRBJ2-1; clone_size: few; v_call: TRBV15; d_call: TRBD2; cdr3_aa: CATSRVTSGIYNEQFF; cdr3_nt: TGTGCCACCAGCAGAGTAACTAGCGGTATATACAATGAGCAGTTCTTC
j_call: TRBJ2-2; clone_size: -; v_call: TRBV2; d_call: TRBD2; cdr3_aa: CASKREANTGELFF; cdr3_nt: TGTGCCAGCAAACGGGAGGCGAACACCGGGGAGCTGTTTTTT
j_call: TRBJ2-7; clone_size: many; v_call: TRBV29-1; d_call: -; cdr3_aa: CSARATNEQYF; cdr3_nt: TGCAGCGCGCGGGCCACGAACGAGCAGTACTTC
j_call: TRBJ1-5; clone_size: -; v_call: TRBV7-9; d_call: TRBD1; cdr3_aa: CASSPGQEVQPQHF; cdr3_nt: TGTGCCAGCAGTCCAGGACAGGAGGTTCAGCCCCAGCATTTT
j_call: TRBJ1-5; clone_size: few; v_call: TRBV4-3; d_call: -; cdr3_aa: CASSQDPVIGTNQPQHF; cdr3_nt: TGCGCCAGCAGCCAAGACCCAGTAATCGGGACCAATCAGCCCCAGCATTTT
j_call: TRBJ2-1; clone_size: few; v_call: TRBV5-5; d_call: -; cdr3_aa: CASSGTKRVYNEQFF; cdr3_nt: TGTGCCAGCAGCGGAACTAAGCGAGTTTACAATGAGCAGTTCTTC
j_call: TRBJ2-3; clone_size: -; v_call: TRBV5-1; d_call: -; cdr3_aa: CASSLSAGQTDTQYF; cdr3_nt: TGCGCCAGCAGCTTGTCCGCGGGGCAGACAGATACGCAGTATTTT
j_call: TRBJ2-7; clone_size: many; v_call: TRBV7-6; d_call: -; cdr3_aa: CASSPGQPTYEQYF; cdr3_nt: TGTGCCAGCAGCCCCGGACAGCCTACCTACGAGCAGTACTTC
j_call: TRBJ2-7; clone_size: -; v_call: TRBV18; d_call: TRBD1; cdr3_aa: CASSPDRTPSYEQYF; cdr3_nt: TGTGCCAGCTCACCGGACAGGACCCCTTCCTACGAGCAGTACTTC
j_call: TRBJ1-1; clone_size: -; v_call: TRBV7-2; d_call: -; cdr3_aa: CASSLMGLNTEAFF; cdr3_nt: TGTGCCAGCAGCTTAATGGGGTTGAACACTGAAGCTTTCTTT
j_call: TRBJ1-5; clone_size: -; v_call: TRBV5-6; d_call: -; cdr3_aa: CASSLRDGNQPQHF; cdr3_nt: TGTGCCAGCAGCTTAAGGGATGGCAATCAGCCCCAGCATTTT
j_call: TRBJ2-3; clone_size: few; v_call: TRBV4-1; d_call: TRBD2; cdr3_aa: CASSQDQGSGGADTQYF; cdr3_nt: TGCGCCAGCAGCCAAGATCAAGGTAGCGGGGGGGCGGATACGCAGTATTTT
j_call: TRBJ2-1; clone_size: -; v_call: TRBV5-6; d_call: TRBD2; cdr3_aa: CASSFTAGLAGSYNEQFF; cdr3_nt: TGTGCCAGCAGCTTTACCGCGGGACTAGCGGGCAGCTACAATGAGCAGTTCTTC
j_call: TRBJ2-2; clone_size: -; v_call: TRBV18; d_call: -; cdr3_aa: CASSVDGPGTGELFF; cdr3_nt: TGTGCCAGCTCGGTAGACGGACCCGGCACCGGGGAGCTGTTTTTT
j_call: TRBJ1-1; clone_size: -; v_call: TRBV20-1; d_call: -; cdr3_aa: CSARPVGPGLNAEAFF; cdr3_nt: TGCAGTGCCCGCCCCGTGGGGCCGGGGTTGAACGCTGAAGCTTTCTTT
j_call: TRBJ1-1; clone_size: -; v_call: TRBV6-1; d_call: -; cdr3_aa: CASSAESNRRAFF; cdr3_nt: TGTGCCAGCAGTGCTGAAAGCAATAGACGAGCTTTCTTT
j_call: TRBJ1-5; clone_size: few; v_call: TRBV12-3/TRBV12-4; d_call: -; cdr3_aa: CASGGYGNQPQHF; cdr3_nt: TGTGCCAGCGGGGGATATGGCAATCAGCCCCAGCATTTT
j_call: TRBJ2-5; clone_size: -; v_call: TRBV6-1; d_call: -; cdr3_aa: CASSEGRRVETQYF; cdr3_nt: TGTGCCAGCAGTGAAGGGAGGAGGGTAGAGACCCAGTACTTC
j_call: TRBJ2-1; clone_size: -; v_call: TRBV4-3; d_call: TRBD2; cdr3_aa: CASSQDTSGSYYEQFF; cdr3_nt: TGCGCCAGCAGCCAAGATACCAGCGGGAGTTATTATGAGCAGTTCTTC
j_call: TRBJ1-4; clone_size: -; v_call: TRBV5-1; d_call: TRBD1; cdr3_aa: CASSSGQLDEKLFF; cdr3_nt: TGCGCCAGCAGCTCGGGACAGCTGGATGAAAAACTGTTTTTT
j_call: TRBJ2-7; clone_size: -; v_call: TRBV20-1; d_call: TRBD2; cdr3_aa: CSARDPAGRAGNEQYF; cdr3_nt: TGCAGTGCTAGAGACCCCGCGGGGAGGGCAGGTAACGAGCAGTACTTC
j_call: TRBJ2-2; clone_size: -; v_call: TRBV25-1; d_call: -; cdr3_aa: CASSVGSTGELFF; cdr3_nt: TGTGCCAGCAGTGTAGGGAGCACCGGGGAGCTGTTTTTT
j_call: TRBJ2-3; clone_size: -; v_call: TRBV7-2; d_call: -; cdr3_aa: CASRLAGTDTQYF; cdr3_nt: TGTGCCAGCAGGCTAGCCGGCACAGATACGCAGTATTTT
j_call: TRBJ2-5; clone_size: -; v_call: TRBV7-8; d_call: TRBD2; cdr3_aa: CASSSLLAGARETQYF; cdr3_nt: TGTGCCAGCAGCTCTCTACTAGCGGGAGCAAGAGAGACCCAGTACTTC
j_call: TRBJ1-5; clone_size: many; v_call: TRBV29-1; d_call: TRBD1; cdr3_aa: CSVAPGQGRQPQHF; cdr3_nt: TGCAGCGTCGCTCCGGGACAGGGTAGGCAGCCCCAGCATTTT
j_call: TRBJ2-3; clone_size: -; v_call: TRBV5-1; d_call: TRBD2; cdr3_aa: CASSVRLAGGHIDTQYF; cdr3_nt: TGCGCCAGCAGCGTCAGATTAGCGGGGGGGCATATAGATACGCAGTATTTT
j_call: TRBJ2-7; clone_size: -; v_call: TRBV18; d_call: -; cdr3_aa: CASSPPAGPYEQYF; cdr3_nt: TGTGCCAGCTCACCACCAGCAGGACCTTACGAGCAGTACTTC
j_call: TRBJ1-2; clone_size: -; v_call: TRBV7-9; d_call: TRBD1; cdr3_aa: CASSLGQGAVGPNYGYTF; cdr3_nt: TGTGCCAGCAGCTTGGGCCAGGGGGCAGTAGGGCCCAACTATGGCTACACCTTC